This entry lists 17 T cell receptor beta chains sequenced from one sample in a study of PD-1 blockade in classical Hodgkin lymphoma. Profiling relied on immunoSEQ multiplex PCR, and the TCRdb table lists in-frame clones only, not all of them. The table has roughly 7,100 clones, about 88% seen once. Time point reported: cycle 4 day 1 (C4D1), after six to seven weeks of nivolumab. All patients relapsed after autologous stem cell transplantation, and brentuximab vedotin exposure varied. The material was peripheral blood mononuclear cells (PBMCs), obtained before the fourth cycle of nivolumab. Receptors were obtained from a human donor with classical Hodgkin lymphoma.

In its sample, this clone was seen a few times. The chain carries TRBV10-3 and TRBJ1-1, with D unresolved. The CDR3 is 15 residues long. The V end lost 4 bases, the J end lost 1 base, and 13 bases lay between the germline ends. Germline lookup yields CDR1 ENHRY and CDR2 SYGVKD. CDR3 sequence reads: CAISAPGLGNTEAFF. The CDR3 region has the DNA TGTGCCATCAGTGCTCCGGGGTTAGGGAACACTGAAGCTTTCTTT.

The rearrangement uses TRBV12-5 and TRBJ1-2, with D perhaps TRBD1 (6 bases). Looked up from germline, CDR1 is LGHNT and CDR2 is FRNRAP. The CDR3 has 13 amino acids. V was clipped by 3 bases and J by 7 bases, with 12 bases between them. The CDR3 DNA reads TGTGCTAGTGGTTTTAACAGGGTCTGTGGCTACACCTTC. This encodes CASGFNRVCGYTF.

This clone came up once. The V call is TRBV30, the J call TRBJ2-7; 9 nucleotides align to TRBD1. CDR1 is GTSNPN, CDR2 SVGIG, per germline (reference sequence). The CDR3 is 14 residues long. V lost 2 bases to trimming and J lost 5 bases; unmatched junction nucleotides: 7. The CDR3 DNA reads as TGTGCCTGGAGTAGAGGACAGGGGTGGAACGAGCAGTACGTC. Translation gives CAWSRGQGWNEQYV.

The rearrangement uses TRBV19 and TRBJ1-4; tentatively, D is TRBD1 (6 bases). Germline V CDR1 and CDR2: LNHDA, SQIVND (reference sequence). Trimming removed 5 bases at V and 8 bases at J, with 18 bases between. CDR3 length equals 15 residues. The CDR3 bases are TGTGCCAGTAGTCCCTTCAGGGGTTTGAGGGAAAAACTGTTTTTT. Translating it yields CASSPFRGLREKLFF. Full variable domain (outside the CDR3, taken from reference TRBV19 and TRBJ1-4): DGGITQSPKYLFRKEGQNVTLSCEQNLNHDAMYWYRQDPGQGLRLIYYSQIVNDFQKGDIAEGYSVSREKKESFPLTVTSAQKNPTAFYLCASSPFRGLREKLFFGSGTQLSVL.

The chain is built from TRBV18 and TRBJ1-6; D is uncertain. This CDR3 has 13 residues. Deletions cut 6 bases from V and 8 bases from J, with 11 bases between. The germline gives CDR1 KGHSH, CDR2 LQKENI. CDR3 DNA: TGTGCCAGCTCTCTCGACCCCGATTCACCCCTCCACTTT. It yields the protein CASSLDPDSPLHF.

This clone is a singleton in its sample. The chain is built from TRBV9 and TRBJ2-1; 10 nucleotides match TRBD2. CDR1 is SGDLS, CDR2 YYNGEE, per germline. The junction had 10 bases not matched to a gene; V was cut back by 1 base and J by 9 bases. The CDR3 contains 16 residues. This CDR3 reads CASSVPSSGRASEQFF. The CDR3 region has the DNA TGTGCCAGCAGCGTACCATCCAGCGGGAGGGCCAGTGAGCAGTTCTTC.

The chain carries TRBV5-1 and TRBJ2-5; 8 bases match TRBD1. The junction had 2 bases not matched to a gene; V was cut back by 0 bases and J by 4 bases. There are 14 residues in the CDR3. Germline CDR1 reads SGHRS; CDR2 reads YFSETQ. The CDR3 is CASSLDRGTETQYF. For the CDR3, the DNA is TGCGCCAGCAGCTTGGACAGGGGGACAGAGACCCAGTACTTC.

The gene calls are TRBV6-5 and TRBJ1-3, with TRBD1 as a possible D gene (5 bases). Trimming left V 8 bases short and J 0 bases short, with 5 bases between. The CDR3 is made up of 12 amino acids. CDR1 and CDR2 from the germline V gene are MNHEY and SVGAGI. The CDR3 sequence is CASGTSGNTIYF. In DNA, the CDR3 is TGTGCCAGCGGGACCTCTGGAAACACCATATATTTT.

This chain uses TRBV6-5 with TRBJ1-1; D is unresolved. The V end was cut by 8 bases, the J end by 5 bases, with 21 bases between. The CDR3 is 15 residues long. Germline V gives CDR1 MNHEY, CDR2 SVGAGI. The CDR3 DNA follows: TGTGCCAGCTTTTTGACCGTATTGGCGCGGACTGAAGCTTTCTTT. Amino acids: CASFLTVLARTEAFF.

This clone was seen only once. The genes are TRBV30 and TRBJ2-1; TRBD1 matches at 7 bases. V lost 4 bases and J lost 2; bases outside the gene matches: 8. This CDR3 region has 15 residues. Germline CDR1 GTSNPN, CDR2 SVGIG (reference sequence). The CDR3, as DNA: TGTGCCTGGAATTACGGACAGGTTCCCTACAATGAGCAGTTCTTC. This encodes CAWNYGQVPYNEQFF.

The V and J genes are TRBV5-1 and TRBJ2-7; the D gene is possibly TRBD1 (5 bases). Germline V gene lookup returns CDR1 SGHRS and CDR2 YFSETQ. The CDR3 contains 15 residues. Trimming pared 1 base from V and 2 bases from J, leaving 13 bases between. CDR3 region: CASSLNPGIPYEQYV. The CDR3 DNA is TGCGCCAGCAGCTTGAATCCAGGGATACCCTACGAGCAGTACGTC.

The genes are TRBV10-3 and TRBJ2-3; the D gene is possibly TRBD2 (5 bases). V was shortened by 9 bases and J by 6 bases, with 16 bases between the two germline ends. There are 13 residues in the CDR3. Germline CDR1 reads ENHRY; CDR2 reads SYGVKD. CDR3 amino acids: CAIGVLVGDTQYF. The CDR3 DNA sequence: TGTGCCATTGGGGTACTAGTTGGGGATACGCAGTATTTT.

The chain's CDR3 is CASSRFGGSTEAFF. The CDR3 nucleotides are TGTGCCAGCAGCAGATTTGGGGGAAGCACTGAAGCTTTCTTT. The J gene is TRBJ1-1, the V gene TRBV11-3; D perhaps matches TRBD1 (5 bases). Per germline, CDR1 SGHNT and CDR2 YENEEA. Trimming cost V 5 bases and J 4 bases, with 14 bases left between them. This CDR3 comprises 14 residues.

This clone was counted once. The gene calls are TRBV19 and TRBJ1-6, with a possible D match to TRBD1 (5 bases). The CDR3 runs to 14 residues. V was shortened by 3 bases and J by 10 bases, with 13 bases between the two germline ends. CDR1 is LNHDA and CDR2 is SQIVND in the germline V gene (reference sequence). CDR3: CASSIAGTNSPLHF. The CDR3 DNA is TGTGCCAGTAGTATCGCCGGGACCAACTCACCCCTCCACTTT.

This clone was seen only a few times. The chain links TRBV27 to TRBJ2-1; no clear D. The CDR3 contains 12 residues. Trimming pared 8 bases from V and 2 bases from J, leaving 7 bases between. The germline gives CDR1 MNHEY, CDR2 SMNVEV (reference sequence). The CDR3 is CASRRTYNEQFF. DNA of the CDR3: TGTGCCAGCCGCAGGACCTACAATGAGCAGTTCTTC.

The rearrangement links TRBV10-3 to TRBJ2-2; no clear D gene. V shed 5 bases and J shed 0 bases, with 7 bases lying between them. The germline V gene has CDR1 ENHRY and CDR2 SYGVKD. CDR3 length: 14 amino acids. CDR3 in DNA: TGTGCCATCAGTTACTATCCGAACACCGGGGAGCTGTTTTTT. Its protein is CAISYYPNTGELFF.

This chain connects TRBV19 to TRBJ2-2; TRBD2 agrees at 8 bases. CDR1 is LNHDA and CDR2 is SQIVND in the germline V gene (reference sequence). V lost 8 bases and J lost 5; bases outside the gene matches: 10. The CDR3 contains 15 residues. The CDR3 DNA is TGTGCCAGTTCCTCTCCGGGGGGGAAGACCGGGGAGCTGTTTTTT. The encoded protein is CASSSPGGKTGELFF.